The 10 T cell receptor beta chains listed next were all sequenced from one sample in a study of cytomegalovirus exposure and HLA in healthy donors. The PCR ran on 60 Vbeta and 13 Jbeta primers. Produced via immunoSEQ multiplex PCR; TCRdb's table is partial and in-frame only. Among about 260,000 clones, around 65% were seen once, and the ten largest hold under 3%. The specimen sequenced was PBMCs. All receptors derive from a female donor in good health and CMV-seronegative.

The chain carries TRBV5-1 and TRBJ2-1; 8 bases align to TRBD2. Per the germline V gene, CDR1 is SGHRS and CDR2 is YFSETQ. There are 16 residues in the CDR3. The V gene end was trimmed by 0 bases and the J gene end by 2 bases; junction bases not matched to a gene: 4. CDR3 sequence reads: CASSLETGGTYNEQFF. The CDR3 DNA is TGCGCCAGCAGCTTGGAAACGGGAGGGACCTACAATGAGCAGTTCTTC.

This chain joins TRBV5-6 and TRBJ2-7, with TRBD1 matching 9 bases. This CDR3 has 14 amino acids. V dropped 5 bases and J dropped 1; count of bases not matched to a gene: 4. Germline-derived CDR1 and CDR2 are SGHDT and YYEEEE. The CDR3 here is CASSPDRGSYEQYF. The CDR3 nucleotides read TGTGCCAGCAGTCCAGACAGGGGGTCCTACGAGCAGTACTTC.

The genes are TRBV4-1 and TRBJ2-7; 8 nucleotides align to TRBD1. CDR3 length: 14 residues. With V trimmed by 5 bases and J by 5 bases, 8 bases remained unmatched. Germline V lookup: CDR1 MGHRA, CDR2 YSYEKL. DNA of the CDR3: TGCGCCAGCAGCGAGAGGACAGGGAGGAACGAGCAGTACTTC. The encoded protein is CASSERTGRNEQYF.

Here the CDR3 DNA reads TGTGCCAGCAGCTCCCAGAGGGTCTTAGCTGGAAACACCATATATTTT. Translated, it gives CASSSQRVLAGNTIYF. The chain combines TRBV9 with TRBJ1-3; unclear D gene. Germline CDR1 SGDLS, CDR2 YYNGEE. This CDR3 is 16 amino acids long. V lost 4 bases and J lost 2, with 16 bases in between.

This rearrangement joins TRBV9 to TRBJ1-5; TRBD1 aligns across 7 bases. The CDR3 sequence is 14 residues long. Trimming cost V 7 bases and J 0 bases; bases outside gene matches: 4. Germline V CDR1 and CDR2: SGDLS, YYNGEE. The CDR3 is CASRDSYSNQPQHF. CDR3 bases: TGTGCCAGCCGGGACAGTTATAGCAATCAGCCCCAGCATTTT.

The chain uses TRBV19 and TRBJ2-7, with 10 nucleotides matching TRBD1. The trim removed 6 bases at V and 2 bases at J, leaving 10 bases unmatched. The CDR3 extends over 16 amino acids. Germline CDR1 LNHDA, CDR2 SQIVND (reference sequence). The CDR3 DNA reads as TGTGCCAGTAGCGCCGGGACAGGGGTCCCTACCTACGAGCAGTACTTC. It specifies CASSAGTGVPTYEQYF.

J is TRBJ2-5 and V is TRBV7-9, with D perhaps TRBD2 (6 bases). V was shortened by 4 bases and J by 5 bases, with 17 bases between the two germline ends. From germline, CDR1 is SEHNR and CDR2 FQNEAQ (reference sequence). This CDR3 has 15 residues. CDR3 nucleotides: TGTGCCAGCAGCTCCGGGGGTGGTTGGGACGAGACCCAGTACTTC. It codes for CASSSGGGWDETQYF.

This clone was recorded once. The chain is built from TRBV7-2 and TRBJ2-5; tentatively, D is TRBD2 (5 bases). The J call is uncertain, as TRBJ2-7 better fits the DNA end. CDR1 is SGHTA and CDR2 is FQGNSA in the germline V gene. The CDR3 extends over 14 amino acids. The CDR3 here is CASSLEAGPYEQYF. The CDR3, as DNA: TGTGCCAGCAGCTTAGAGGCGGGTCCCTACGAGCAGTACTTC.

To note about this clone: At the DNA level, this CDR3 is encoded by other sequences in the same sample as well. The chain links TRBV11-2 to TRBJ2-2; 8 bases are a match to TRBD2. There are 16 residues in the CDR3. V shed 3 bases and J 4 bases; nucleotides not matched to a gene: 7. Germline V CDR1 and CDR2: SGHAT, FQNNGV. The CDR3, as DNA: TGTGCCAGCAGCTTGGCGGCGGGAGGATCCACCGGGGAGCTGTTTTTT. Translating gives CASSLAAGGSTGELFF.

The V gene is TRBV18, the J gene TRBJ2-1; possible D gene TRBD1, 5 bases. This CDR3 contains 13 residues. The V gene lost 3 bases and the J gene lost 10 bases, with 13 bases spanning the gap. Germline V CDR1 and CDR2: KGHSH, LQKENI. This chain's CDR3 is CASSPPGPHEQFF. In nucleotides, the CDR3 is TGTGCCAGCTCACCTCCAGGGCCCCACGAGCAGTTCTTC.